This T cell receptor beta chain was sequenced during a study of a mutant IDH1 vaccine in newly diagnosed glioma. Study background: Vaccination followed radiotherapy alone by 4-6 weeks, or accompanied temozolomide cycles. There were about 60% males and roughly 38% females among treated patients, whose mean age was approximately 41 years.

Trimming took 2 bases from V and 0 from J, leaving 4 bases between them. The germline CDR1 and CDR2 sequences are WNHNN and SYGVQD (reference sequence). The length of the CDR3 is 13 residues. About this clone: No antigen is known for it.

Libraries were prepared by immunoSEQ multiplex PCR; TCRdb keeps only in-frame clonotypes and omits some of them. The sample includes tens of thousands of clones, more than 80% of them seen just once. Time point reported: week 47, end of study. Alongside topical imiquimod, each dose of vaccine comprised 300 ug of mutant IDH1 20-mer peptide. This sequence originates from a woman in her 40s with glioma. This chain uses TRBV10-1 with TRBJ1-1; D is unclear. The specimen was PBMCs, collected from a glioma patient whose treatment included an IDH1 peptide vaccine. The CDR3 DNA reads TGCGCCAGCAGTGAGACCTTGAACACTGAAGCTTTCTTT. This encodes CASSETLNTEAFF.